These 3 T cell receptor beta chains share one sample of origin, sequenced in a study of blood T cell repertoires in COVID-19. The repertoire was sequenced with immunoSEQ multiplex PCR; TCRdb's copy has only in-frame clones and lacks some. The repertoire has over 200,000 clones, roughly four fifths of them found once; the top ten carry about 1.7%. Sequenced input: PBMCs or T cells enriched from blood (not recorded which). The receptors come from a man aged 55-75 years who had recovered from COVID-19.

The chain uses TRBV29-1 and TRBJ1-2; TRBD1 matches 9 bases. V shed 4 bases, J shed 5 bases, and the junction held 2 bases outside the gene matches. CDR3 length: 12 residues. Germline CDR1 and CDR2: SQVTM and ANQGSEA. The CDR3 bases are TGCAGCGTTGTGACAGGGGGGTATGGCTACACCTTC. Protein product: CSVVTGGYGYTF.

This clone occurred once. This chain joins TRBV7-9 and TRBJ2-3; D possibly corresponds to TRBD1 (6 bases). V was shortened by 2 bases and J by 0 bases, with 6 bases between the two germline ends. CDR1 and CDR2 from the germline V gene are SEHNR and FQNEAQ (reference sequence). The CDR3 contains 14 residues. The DNA of the CDR3 is TGTGCCAGCAGCTTAACAGGGAGCACAGATACGCAGTATTTT. It yields the protein CASSLTGSTDTQYF.

V is TRBV6-6 and J is TRBJ2-7; 8 positions match TRBD2. There are 12 residues in the CDR3. Germline V gives CDR1 MNHNY, CDR2 SVGAGI (reference sequence). After removal of 5 bases from V and 3 bases from J, the junction contained 0 bases not matched to a gene. CDR3 amino acids: CASSRGGYEQYF. The CDR3 DNA is TGTGCCAGCAGTCGGGGGGGCTACGAGCAGTACTTC.